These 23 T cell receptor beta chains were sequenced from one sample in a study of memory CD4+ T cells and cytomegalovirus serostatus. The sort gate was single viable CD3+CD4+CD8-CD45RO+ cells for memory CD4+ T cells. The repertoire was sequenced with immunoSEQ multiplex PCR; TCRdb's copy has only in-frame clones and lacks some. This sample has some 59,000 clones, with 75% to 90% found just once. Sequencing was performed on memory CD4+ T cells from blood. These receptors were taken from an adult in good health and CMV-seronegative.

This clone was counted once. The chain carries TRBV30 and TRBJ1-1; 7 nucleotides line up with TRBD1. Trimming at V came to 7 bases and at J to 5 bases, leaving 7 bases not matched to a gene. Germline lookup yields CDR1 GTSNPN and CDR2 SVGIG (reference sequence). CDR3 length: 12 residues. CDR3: CASATGLTEAFF. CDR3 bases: TGTGCCTCCGCGACAGGGCTGACTGAAGCTTTCTTT.

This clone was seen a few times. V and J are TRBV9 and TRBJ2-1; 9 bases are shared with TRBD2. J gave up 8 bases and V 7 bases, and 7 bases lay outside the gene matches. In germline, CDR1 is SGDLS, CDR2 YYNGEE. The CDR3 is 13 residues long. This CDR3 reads CASSRRGGHEQFF. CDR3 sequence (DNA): TGTGCCAGCTCTAGGCGGGGGGGCCATGAGCAGTTCTTC.

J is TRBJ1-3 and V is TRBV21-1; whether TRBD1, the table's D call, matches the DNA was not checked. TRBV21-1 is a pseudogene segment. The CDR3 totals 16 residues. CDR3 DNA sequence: TGTGCCAGCAGCAAAATGAGGAACAGGGCTGGAAACACCATATATTTT. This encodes CASSKMRNRAGNTIYF.

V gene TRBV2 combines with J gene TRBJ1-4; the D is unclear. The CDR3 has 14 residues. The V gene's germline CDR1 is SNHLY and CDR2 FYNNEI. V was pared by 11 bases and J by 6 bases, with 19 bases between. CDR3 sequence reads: CASAPTRRDEKLFF. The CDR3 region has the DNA TGTGCCTCAGCCCCCACACGAAGGGATGAAAAACTGTTTTTT.

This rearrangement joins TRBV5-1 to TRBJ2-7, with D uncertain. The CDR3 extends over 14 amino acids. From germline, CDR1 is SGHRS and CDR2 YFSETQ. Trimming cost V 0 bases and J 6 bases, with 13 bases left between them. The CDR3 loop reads CASSLADRSGEQYF. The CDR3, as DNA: TGCGCCAGCAGCTTGGCCGACCGATCGGGCGAGCAGTACTTC.

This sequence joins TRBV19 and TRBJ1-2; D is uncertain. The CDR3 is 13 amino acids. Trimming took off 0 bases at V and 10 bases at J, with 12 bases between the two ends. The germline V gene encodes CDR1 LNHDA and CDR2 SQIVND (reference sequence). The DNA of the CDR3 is TGTGCCAGTAGTATAGACCAGGCCTGGGACTACACCTTC. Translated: CASSIDQAWDYTF. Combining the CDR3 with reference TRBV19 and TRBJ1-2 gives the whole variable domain DGGITQSPKYLFRKEGQNVTLSCEQNLNHDAMYWYRQDPGQGLRLIYYSQIVNDFQKGDIAEGYSVSREKKESFPLTVTSAQKNPTAFYLCASSIDQAWDYTFGSGTRLTVV.

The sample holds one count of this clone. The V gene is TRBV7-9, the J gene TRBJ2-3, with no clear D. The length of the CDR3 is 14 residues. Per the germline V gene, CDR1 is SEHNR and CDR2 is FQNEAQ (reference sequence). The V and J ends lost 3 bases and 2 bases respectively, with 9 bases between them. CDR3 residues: CASSFLAITDTQYF. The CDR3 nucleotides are TGTGCCAGCAGCTTTTTAGCCATCACAGATACGCAGTATTTT.

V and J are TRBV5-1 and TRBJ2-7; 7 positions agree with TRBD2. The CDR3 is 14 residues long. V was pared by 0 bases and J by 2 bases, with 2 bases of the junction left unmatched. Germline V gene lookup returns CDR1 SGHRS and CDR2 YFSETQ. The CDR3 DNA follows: TGCGCCAGCAGCTTGGGAGCGGGACCCTACGAGCAGTACTTC. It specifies CASSLGAGPYEQYF.

CDR3 sequence reads: CASSSSGGSTDTQYF. CDR3 nucleotide sequence: TGCGCCAGCAGCTCGAGCGGGGGGAGCACAGATACGCAGTATTTT. The chain uses TRBV5-1 and TRBJ2-3; 9 nucleotides agree with TRBD2. From germline, CDR1 is SGHRS and CDR2 YFSETQ. CDR3 length: 15 amino acids. V was clipped by 3 bases and J by 0 bases; unmatched bases: 2.

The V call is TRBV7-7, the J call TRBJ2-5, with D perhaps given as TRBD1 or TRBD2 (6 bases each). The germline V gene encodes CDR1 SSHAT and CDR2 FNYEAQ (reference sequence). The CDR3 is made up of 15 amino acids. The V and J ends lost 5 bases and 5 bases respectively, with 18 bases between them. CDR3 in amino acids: CASSQVWGARETQYF. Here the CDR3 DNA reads TGTGCCAGCAGCCAGGTTTGGGGGGCGCGGGAGACCCAGTACTTC.

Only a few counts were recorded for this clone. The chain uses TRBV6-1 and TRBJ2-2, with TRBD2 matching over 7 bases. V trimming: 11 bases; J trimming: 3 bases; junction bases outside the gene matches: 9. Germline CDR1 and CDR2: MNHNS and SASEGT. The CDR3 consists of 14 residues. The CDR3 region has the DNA TGTGCCGGCGGGGGTGTTTCCGACACCGGGGAGCTGTTTTTT. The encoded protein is CAGGGVSDTGELFF.

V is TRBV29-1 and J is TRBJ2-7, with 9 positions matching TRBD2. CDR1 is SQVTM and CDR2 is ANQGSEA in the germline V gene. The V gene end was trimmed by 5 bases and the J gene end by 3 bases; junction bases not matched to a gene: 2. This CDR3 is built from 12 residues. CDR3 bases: TGCAGCGTTAGCGGGGGGTTCTACGAGCAGTACTTC. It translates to CSVSGGFYEQYF.

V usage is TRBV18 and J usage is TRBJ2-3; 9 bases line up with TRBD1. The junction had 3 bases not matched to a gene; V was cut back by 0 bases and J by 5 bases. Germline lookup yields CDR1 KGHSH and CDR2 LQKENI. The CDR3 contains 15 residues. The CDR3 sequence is CASSPPGTGKDTQYF. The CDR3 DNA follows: TGTGCCAGCTCACCACCCGGGACAGGGAAAGATACGCAGTATTTT.

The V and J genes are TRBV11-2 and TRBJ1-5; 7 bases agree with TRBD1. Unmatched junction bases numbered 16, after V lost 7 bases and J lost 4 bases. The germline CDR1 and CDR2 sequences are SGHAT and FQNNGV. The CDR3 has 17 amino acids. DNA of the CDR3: TGTGCCAGCACCCAAATTCAGAGGGGGCGGGGGAATCAGCCCCAGCATTTT. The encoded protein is CASTQIQRGRGNQPQHF.

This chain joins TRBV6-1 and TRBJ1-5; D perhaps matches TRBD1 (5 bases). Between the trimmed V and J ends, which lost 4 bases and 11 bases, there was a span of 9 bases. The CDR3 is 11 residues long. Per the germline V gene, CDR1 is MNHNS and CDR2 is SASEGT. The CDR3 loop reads CASSGTRAQHF. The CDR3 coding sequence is TGTGCCAGCAGTGGCACCAGGGCCCAGCATTTT.

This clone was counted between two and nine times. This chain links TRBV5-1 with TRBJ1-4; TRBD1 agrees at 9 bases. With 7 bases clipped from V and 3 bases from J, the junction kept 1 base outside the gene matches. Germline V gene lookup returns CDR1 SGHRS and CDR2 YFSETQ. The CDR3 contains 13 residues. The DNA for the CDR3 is TGCGCCAGCCGGACAGGGGCTAATGAAAAACTGTTTTTT. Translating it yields CASRTGANEKLFF.

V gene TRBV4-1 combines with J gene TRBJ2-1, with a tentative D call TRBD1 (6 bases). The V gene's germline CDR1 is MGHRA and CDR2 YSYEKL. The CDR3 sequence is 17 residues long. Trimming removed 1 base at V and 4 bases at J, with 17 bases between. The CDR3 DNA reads TGCGCCAGCAGCCAAGCTCGGGGCAGGGGACCTTACAATGAGCAGTTCTTC. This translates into CASSQARGRGPYNEQFF.

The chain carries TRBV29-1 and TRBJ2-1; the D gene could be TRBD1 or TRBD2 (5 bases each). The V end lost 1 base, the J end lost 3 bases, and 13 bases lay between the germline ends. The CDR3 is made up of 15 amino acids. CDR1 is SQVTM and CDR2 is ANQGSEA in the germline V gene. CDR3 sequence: CSVEGAGRDYNEQFF. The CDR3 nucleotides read TGCAGCGTTGAAGGGGCGGGCAGGGACTACAATGAGCAGTTCTTC.

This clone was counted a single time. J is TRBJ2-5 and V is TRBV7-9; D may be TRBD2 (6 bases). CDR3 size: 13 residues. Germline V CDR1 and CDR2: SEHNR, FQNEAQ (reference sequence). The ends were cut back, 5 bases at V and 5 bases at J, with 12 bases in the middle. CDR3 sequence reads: CASSVASVETQYF. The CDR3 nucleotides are TGTGCCAGCAGCGTGGCTAGCGTGGAGACCCAGTACTTC.

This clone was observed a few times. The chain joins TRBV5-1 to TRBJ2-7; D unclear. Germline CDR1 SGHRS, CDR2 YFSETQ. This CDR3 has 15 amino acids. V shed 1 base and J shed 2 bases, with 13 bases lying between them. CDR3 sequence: CASSLSPTQTYEQYF. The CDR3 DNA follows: TGCGCCAGCAGCTTGTCCCCGACGCAAACCTACGAGCAGTACTTC.

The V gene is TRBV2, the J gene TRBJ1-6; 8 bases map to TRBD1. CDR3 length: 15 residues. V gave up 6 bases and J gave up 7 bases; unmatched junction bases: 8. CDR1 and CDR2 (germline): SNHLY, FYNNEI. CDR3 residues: CASSLDRGWNSPLHF. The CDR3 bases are TGTGCCAGCAGCCTTGACAGGGGTTGGAATTCACCCCTCCACTTT. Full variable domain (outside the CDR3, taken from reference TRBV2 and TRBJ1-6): EPEVTQTPSHQVTQMGQEVILRCVPISNHLYFYWYRQILGQKVEFLVSFYNNEISEKSEIFDDQFSVERPDGSNFTLKIRSTKLEDSAMYFCASSLDRGWNSPLHFGNGTRLTVT.

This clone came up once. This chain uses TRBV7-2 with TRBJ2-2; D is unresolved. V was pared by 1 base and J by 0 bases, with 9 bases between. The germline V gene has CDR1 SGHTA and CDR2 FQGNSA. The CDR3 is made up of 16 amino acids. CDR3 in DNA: TGTGCCAGCAGCTTAGGGCCGGTCACGAACACCGGGGAGCTGTTTTTT. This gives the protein CASSLGPVTNTGELFF.

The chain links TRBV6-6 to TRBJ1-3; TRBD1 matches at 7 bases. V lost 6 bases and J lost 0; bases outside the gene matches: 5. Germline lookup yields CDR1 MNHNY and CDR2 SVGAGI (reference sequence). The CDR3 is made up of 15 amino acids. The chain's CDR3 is CASRRDSSSGNTIYF. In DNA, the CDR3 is TGTGCCAGCAGAAGGGACAGCTCCTCTGGAAACACCATATATTTT.